The 9 T cell receptor beta chains in this list originate from one sample, sequenced in a study of T-cell reconstitution after alpha-beta-depleted transplantation in children. TCRbeta library preparation incorporated unique molecular identifiers. TCRdb reprocessed the PCR reads via MiXCR and lists one record per CDR3 protein. Found here are about 340,000 distinct CDR3 sequences, about 9.3% of them singletons; the top ten hold 2.4%. The specimen was PBMCs from the stem cell graft donor, collected from the stem cell graft. All receptors come from a human donor who donated a stem cell graft to a child with acute lymphoblastic leukemia.

In its sample, this clonotype was seen many times. The J gene is TRBJ1-1, the V gene TRBV28; no firm D call. Per germline, CDR1 MDHEN and CDR2 SYDVKM. V gave up 9 bases and J gave up 0 bases, with 20 bases separating them. The CDR3 spans 16 residues. The CDR3 DNA sequence: TGTGCCAGTAACAGTGAAACACCATCTATGAACACTGAAGCTTTCTTT. This translates into CASNSETPSMNTEAFF.

The rearrangement uses TRBV20-1 and TRBJ2-7; D gene ambiguous. V was trimmed by 0 bases and J by 3 bases, leaving 9 bases between them. Per the germline V gene, CDR1 is DFQATT and CDR2 is SNEGSKA (reference sequence). The CDR3 has 13 residues. CDR3 loop: CSARDTSFYEQYF. The CDR3 bases are TGCAGTGCTAGAGATACAAGTTTCTACGAGCAGTACTTC.

This clonotype was observed at least ten times. J is TRBJ2-1 and V is TRBV4-2, with unresolved D. The CDR3 consists of 12 residues. The V end lost 10 bases, the J end lost 9 bases, and 16 bases lay between the germline ends. Germline V CDR1 and CDR2: LGHNA, YNFKEQ. The CDR3, as DNA: TGTGCCACGCGAAGCTTAAGTGGTGAGCAGTTCTTC. Translation: CATRSLSGEQFF.

This clonotype has only a few counts. The J gene is TRBJ2-4, the V gene TRBV7-2, with 13 bases matching TRBD2. J gave up 7 bases and V 5 bases, and 11 bases lay outside the gene matches. The CDR3 runs 17 residues. The germline CDR1 and CDR2 sequences are SGHTA and FQGNSA. CDR3 nucleotide sequence: TGTGCCAGCAGCCATCCCTTACCGACTAGCGGGAGGAACATTCAGTACTTC. It specifies CASSHPLPTSGRNIQYF. Looking up the rest from reference TRBV7-2 and TRBJ2-4 gives the full variable domain: GAGVSQSPSNKVTEKGKDVELRCDPISGHTALYWYRQSLGQGLEFLIYFQGNSAPDKSGLPSDRFSAERTGGSVSTLTIQRTQQEDSAVYLCASSHPLPTSGRNIQYFGAGTRLSVL.

The sample holds a few counts of this clonotype. This chain links TRBV19 with TRBJ2-4; 12 bases map to TRBD1. The CDR3 spans 15 residues. The V gene's germline CDR1 is LNHDA and CDR2 SQIVND (reference sequence). V shed 5 bases and J 8 bases; nucleotides not matched to a gene: 7. The CDR3 reads CASSPLGQGADIQYF. CDR3 coding DNA: TGTGCCAGTAGTCCCCTGGGACAGGGGGCTGACATTCAGTACTTC.

This clonotype was recorded many times. The gene calls are TRBV5-1 and TRBJ2-3; no firm D call. The CDR3 extends over 15 amino acids. Germline V gene sequence: CDR1 SGHRS, CDR2 YFSETQ. V was clipped by 5 bases and J by 4 bases, with 17 bases between them. CDR3 sequence reads: CASRPLGESADTQYF. The CDR3 DNA sequence: TGCGCCAGCAGGCCTCTAGGCGAGTCGGCAGATACGCAGTATTTT. The full variable domain, with the rest looked up from reference TRBV5-1 and TRBJ2-3, is KAGVTQTPRYLIKTRGQQVTLSCSPISGHRSVSWYQQTPGQGLQFLFEYFSETQRNKGNFPGRFSGRQFSNSRSEMNVSTLELGDSALYLCASRPLGESADTQYFGPGTRLTVL.

The table lists this clonotype with a few counts. The chain combines TRBV12-3 or TRBV12-4 with TRBJ2-4, with D uncertain. The CDR3 has 16 amino acids. Trimming pared 3 bases from V and 1 base from J, leaving 13 bases between. This chain's CDR3 is CASSFVGWAAKNIQYF. In DNA form, the CDR3 reads TGTGCCAGCAGTTTTGTTGGGTGGGCGGCCAAAAACATTCAGTACTTC.

This clonotype was recorded a few times. The chain employs TRBV6-1 and TRBJ2-1; the match to TRBD2 covers 10 bases. The V and J ends lost 4 bases and 4 bases, in that order; junction bases with no gene match: 7. CDR3 size: 16 residues. The V gene's germline CDR1 is MNHNS and CDR2 SASEGT. This chain's CDR3 is CASSVGRTSGYNEQFF. The CDR3 DNA follows: TGTGCCAGCAGTGTTGGGCGGACTAGCGGTTACAATGAGCAGTTCTTC.

The CDR3 spells CSGIWREVFTYNEQFF. The CDR3 region has the DNA TGCAGTGGGATTTGGCGGGAAGTTTTTACCTACAATGAGCAGTTCTTC. The chain recombines TRBV20-1 with TRBJ2-1; possibly TRBD2 for D (6 bases). The V gene lost 7 bases and the J gene lost 2 bases, with 21 bases spanning the gap. CDR1 is DFQATT and CDR2 is SNEGSKA in the germline V gene (reference sequence). The CDR3 spans 16 residues.